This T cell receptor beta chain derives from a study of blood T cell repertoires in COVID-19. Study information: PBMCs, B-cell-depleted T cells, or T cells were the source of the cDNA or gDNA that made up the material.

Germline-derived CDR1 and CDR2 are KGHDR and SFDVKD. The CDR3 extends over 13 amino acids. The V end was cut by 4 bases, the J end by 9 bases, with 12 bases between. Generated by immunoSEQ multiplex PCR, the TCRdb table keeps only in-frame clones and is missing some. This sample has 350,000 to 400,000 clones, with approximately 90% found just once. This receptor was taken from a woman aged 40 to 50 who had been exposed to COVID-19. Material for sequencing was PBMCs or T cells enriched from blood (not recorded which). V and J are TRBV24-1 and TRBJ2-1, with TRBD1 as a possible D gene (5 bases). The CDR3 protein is CATSDHVTGEQFF. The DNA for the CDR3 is TGTGCCACCAGTGACCACGTCACAGGTGAGCAGTTCTTC.